The sequence of this T cell receptor (beta chain) was determined in a study of cytomegalovirus exposure and HLA in healthy donors. In the study overall: An early data release held approximately 85 million unique TCRs from HLA-typed donors.

Comments on this clone: Antigen unknown.

Broader study findings: The authors later linked a missense DCLRE1C variant to TCR beta V- and J-gene trimming. The authors considered a cluster of highly shared sequence variants likely to be a sequencing artifact. Associated with cytomegalovirus, according to the listing, were approximately 160 TCR beta chains.

The PCR used 60 Vbeta and 13 Jbeta primers. The assay was immunoSEQ multiplex PCR, and TCRdb's table has in-frame clones only and misses some. The table has about 150,000 clones, 75% to 80% seen once. Germline values: CDR1 SGDLS, CDR2 YYNGEE. The CDR3 is 12 residues long. This TCR came from a woman younger than 45 in good health and CMV-seronegative. The specimen sequenced was PBMCs. The chain couples TRBV9 to TRBJ2-2; D possibly corresponds to TRBD2 (6 bases). CDR3 sequence (DNA): TGTGCGTTCGGGGGACGAACCGGGGAGCTGTTTTTT. Protein product: CAFGGRTGELFF.